Listed below are T cell receptor beta chains from one sample, sequenced in a study of monozygotic twins with inflammatory bowel disease. TCRdb reprocessed the 5' RACE reads, keeping one entry per CDR3 protein, no DNA. The sample table includes some 200,000 distinct CDR3 sequences. The sequenced sample consisted of blood. Receptors were obtained from a human donor with ulcerative colitis or Crohn's disease, or a healthy co-twin of an affected twin (not recorded which). CDR3s include the opening cysteine and the closing phenylalanine or tryptophan.

j_call,v_call,cdr3_aa
TRBJ1-6,TRBV25-1,CASSEWGTDSPLHF
TRBJ2-5,TRBV12-3/TRBV12-4,CASSLMDRSQETQYF
TRBJ1-6,TRBV20-1,CSASEGLGNSPLHF
TRBJ2-1,TRBV2,CASSEKRVPSGEQFF
TRBJ2-5,TRBV5-1,CASSLSGGGAETQYF
TRBJ2-2,TRBV3-1,CASSLAGGPNGELFF
TRBJ2-1,TRBV27,CASSFSRPIYNEQFF
TRBJ1-1,TRBV7-2,CASSLSRVLNTEAFF
TRBJ1-1,TRBV11-2,CASSLFPRDSMNTEAFF
TRBJ1-5,TRBV30,CAWSTGRENQPQHF
TRBJ1-1,TRBV20-1,CSAPKPQGNTEAFF
TRBJ1-3,TRBV29-1,CSVEEPGRGNTIYF
TRBJ1-6,TRBV12-3/TRBV12-4,CASSSALGPYNSPLHF
TRBJ1-4,TRBV4-3,CASSQGNSAQLVDKLFF
TRBJ2-1,TRBV5-4,CASSPGGLAGNEQFF
TRBJ1-1,TRBV10-3,CAISEGQNTEAFF
TRBJ2-7,TRBV7-9,CASSLAGSSSYEQYF
TRBJ2-5,TRBV18,CASSPGSGETQYF
TRBJ1-2,TRBV19,CASSIRLGAANYGYTF
TRBJ2-5,TRBV7-9,CASSSTSGGWYQETQYF
TRBJ2-3,TRBV7-9,CASSWGIRLDTQYF
TRBJ2-7,TRBV20-1,CSARVEGMESYEQYF
TRBJ1-2,TRBV4-1,CASSLPEGTGEGYGYTF
TRBJ1-2,TRBV7-9,CASSWTGETGYTF
TRBJ2-7,TRBV18,CASSPWLESGEQYF
TRBJ2-5,TRBV5-6,CASSLASGGPKETQYF
TRBJ1-2,TRBV4-2,CASSQDFPGTSGYTF
TRBJ2-7,TRBV27,CASSLSRTRAGGSKQYF
TRBJ2-5,TRBV6-2/TRBV6-3,CASRKDLVPEIQYF
TRBJ1-1,TRBV7-9,CASSPSEAPSEAFF